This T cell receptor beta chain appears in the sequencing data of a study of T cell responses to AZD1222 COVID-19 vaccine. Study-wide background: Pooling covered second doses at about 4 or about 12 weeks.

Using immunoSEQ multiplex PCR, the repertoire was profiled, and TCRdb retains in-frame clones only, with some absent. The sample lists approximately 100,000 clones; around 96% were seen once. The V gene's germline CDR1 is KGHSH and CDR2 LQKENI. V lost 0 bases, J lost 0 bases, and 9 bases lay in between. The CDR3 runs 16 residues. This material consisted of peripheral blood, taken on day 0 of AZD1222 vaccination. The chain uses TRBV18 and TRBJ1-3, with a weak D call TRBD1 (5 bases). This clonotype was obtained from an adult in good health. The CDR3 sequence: CASSPPGPSSGNTIYF. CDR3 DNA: TGTGCCAGCTCACCACCGGGACCTAGCTCTGGAAACACCATATATTTT. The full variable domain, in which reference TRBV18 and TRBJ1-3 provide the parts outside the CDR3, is NAGVMQNPRHLVRRRGQEARLRCSPMKGHSHVYWYRQLPEEGLKFMVYLQKENIIDESGMPKERFSAEFPKEGPSILRIQQVVRGDSAAYFCASSPPGPSSGNTIYFGEGSWLTVV.